Below are 29 T cell receptor beta chains sequenced from a single sample in a study of OX40 agonist ivuxolimab in advanced cancers. The method was immunoSEQ multiplex PCR; TCRdb's version includes in-frame clones alone and lacks a portion of them. The table has 35,000 to 45,000 clones, about 86% seen once. The material sequenced was CD4+ or CD8+ T cells sorted from blood, taken in a trial of the OX40 agonist ivuxolimab. Source of these receptors: an adult with an advanced solid tumor such as melanoma, head and neck, liver or kidney cancer.

This sequence joins TRBV19 and TRBJ2-1; TRBD2 aligns across 7 bases. Germline V gives CDR1 LNHDA, CDR2 SQIVND (reference sequence). CDR3 length equals 15 residues. The ends lost 3 bases at V and 6 bases at J; junction bases unmatched: 8. CDR3 nucleotide sequence: TGTGCCAGTAGTATCGGGGGGTCGAGGTTCAATGAGCAGTTCTTC. Translation: CASSIGGSRFNEQFF.

This clone was recorded a few times. The rearrangement links TRBV7-2 to TRBJ1-5; D is ambiguous. CDR3 size: 15 residues. The V end was cut by 1 base, the J end by 0 bases, with 7 bases between. Germline CDR1 is SGHTA and CDR2 is FQGNSA. CDR3 sequence: CASSLGWLSNQPQHF. In nucleotides, the CDR3 is TGTGCCAGCAGCTTAGGATGGCTTAGCAATCAGCCCCAGCATTTT.

V usage is TRBV6-6 and J usage is TRBJ2-1; 9 bases are shared with TRBD1. Trimming cost V 2 bases and J 3 bases; bases outside gene matches: 2. Germline V gene data show CDR1 as MNHNY and CDR2 as SVGAGI (reference sequence). This CDR3 is built from 15 residues. CDR3 in DNA: TGTGCCAGCAGTTACCTGACAGGGGGCTACAATGAGCAGTTCTTC. This gives the protein CASSYLTGGYNEQFF.

The gene calls are TRBV10-3 and TRBJ1-1; the match to TRBD1 covers 8 bases. The CDR3 is 15 residues long. Germline V gene lookup returns CDR1 ENHRY and CDR2 SYGVKD. V lost 2 bases and J lost 2; bases outside the gene matches: 4. The CDR3 loop reads CAISERQGANTEAFF. The CDR3 DNA follows: TGTGCCATCAGTGAGAGGCAGGGGGCAAACACTGAAGCTTTCTTT.

V and J are TRBV9 and TRBJ2-3, with 8 nucleotides matching TRBD2. The CDR3 consists of 19 residues. CDR1 is SGDLS, CDR2 YYNGEE, per germline. V dropped 0 bases and J dropped 6; count of bases not matched to a gene: 18. CDR3 sequence (DNA): TGTGCCAGCAGCGTAGCCGACGTAGGACTAGCCGGGAGAGGGGATACGCAGTATTTT. This sequence encodes CASSVADVGLAGRGDTQYF.

This chain links TRBV14 with TRBJ2-3; 7 positions agree with TRBD2. The V and J ends lost 1 base and 4 bases, in that order; junction bases with no gene match: 8. CDR3 length: 16 amino acids. Looked up from germline, CDR1 is SGHDN and CDR2 is FVKESK. CDR3: CASSQGSWGGADTQYF. In nucleotides, the CDR3 is TGTGCCAGCAGCCAAGGAAGTTGGGGAGGGGCAGATACGCAGTATTTT. The complete variable domain, with remaining parts taken from reference TRBV14 and TRBJ2-3, reads EAGVTQFPSHSVIEKGQTVTLRCDPISGHDNLYWYRRVMGKEIKFLLHFVKESKQDESGMPNNRFLAERTGGTYSTLKVQPAELEDSGVYFCASSQGSWGGADTQYFGPGTRLTVL.

The gene calls are TRBV4-2 and TRBJ2-6; no reliable D call. CDR3 size: 16 residues. In germline, CDR1 is LGHNA, CDR2 YNFKEQ. V was cut by 0 bases and J by 1 base, with 7 bases left in between. Here the CDR3 reads CASSQEGFSGANVLTF. The CDR3 bases are TGTGCCAGCAGCCAAGAAGGGTTTTCTGGGGCCAACGTCCTGACTTTC.

The V call is TRBV29-1, the J call TRBJ2-7, with 9 bases that match TRBD2. The germline V gene has CDR1 SQVTM and CDR2 ANQGSEA. V was pared by 5 bases and J by 0 bases, with 8 bases of the junction left unmatched. The length of the CDR3 is 15 residues. CDR3 sequence: CSVRLAGTASYEQYF. CDR3 bases: TGCAGCGTTCGGCTAGCGGGGACCGCCTCCTACGAGCAGTACTTC.

In this sample, this clone turned up once. The rearrangement links TRBV6-1 to TRBJ2-7, with 9 bases matching TRBD2. Germline trimming cut 2 bases from V and 3 bases from J; bases unmatched to any gene: 5. Germline CDR1 MNHNS, CDR2 SASEGT. The CDR3 is 15 residues long. Here the CDR3 reads CASSEFTSGLYEQYF. The CDR3, as DNA: TGTGCCAGCAGTGAATTTACTAGCGGGCTCTACGAGCAGTACTTC.

The chain joins TRBV27 to TRBJ2-2; tentatively, D is TRBD1 or TRBD2 (6 bases each). The CDR3 has 15 amino acids. V lost 4 bases, J lost 6 bases, and 15 bases lay in between. Germline CDR1 reads MNHEY; CDR2 reads SMNVEV (reference sequence). CDR3 nucleotides: TGTGCCAGCAGTTCCCCGGGGGCAAAGGCCGGGGAGCTGTTTTTT. It is translated as CASSSPGAKAGELFF.

The J gene is TRBJ1-1, the V gene TRBV7-2; D might be TRBD1 (5 bases). The CDR3 length is 16 residues. Germline V gene data show CDR1 as SGHTA and CDR2 as FQGNSA. V was pared by 4 bases and J by 5 bases, with 20 bases between. In DNA, the CDR3 is TGTGCCAGCAGCTCACAGACCACCAGGGTTGCGACTGAAGCTTTCTTT. It yields the protein CASSSQTTRVATEAFF.

The chain has TRBV30 and TRBJ1-1; D is unclear. Germline loops: CDR1 GTSNPN, CDR2 SVGIG (reference sequence). The CDR3 length is 13 residues. Trimming left V 5 bases short and J 1 base short, with 11 bases between. The CDR3 sequence is CAWFTRKNTEAFF. CDR3 DNA sequence: TGTGCCTGGTTTACCAGGAAGAACACTGAAGCTTTCTTT.

J is TRBJ1-2 and V is TRBV5-6; D gene ambiguous. Trimming left V 4 bases short and J 4 bases short, with 14 bases between. The CDR3 length is 14 residues. Germline lookup yields CDR1 SGHDT and CDR2 YYEEEE. The CDR3 DNA reads as TGTGCCAGCAGCCCCGGGAAGGGCTTCTATGGCTACACCTTC. It codes for CASSPGKGFYGYTF.

The chain joins TRBV6-5 to TRBJ1-3; maybe TRBD1 (6 bases). The CDR3 is 14 residues long. V lost 5 bases and J 2 bases, leaving 10 bases between the germline ends. Germline CDR1 and CDR2: MNHEY and SVGAGI. CDR3 region: CASSETGTGNTIYF. In DNA form, the CDR3 reads TGTGCCAGCAGTGAAACAGGGACTGGAAACACCATATATTTT.

The CDR3, as DNA: TGTGCCAGCAGCGTCGACAGAACGGGTGGCTACACCTTC. Amino acid sequence: CASSVDRTGGYTF. The V and J genes are TRBV9 and TRBJ1-2; a possible D gene is TRBD1 (5 bases). CDR1 SGDLS and CDR2 YYNGEE come from the germline V gene. The CDR3 is 13 amino acids. V gave up 2 bases and J gave up 7 bases, with 12 bases separating them.

The chain links TRBV2 to TRBJ2-1, with 9 bases lining up with TRBD2. CDR1 SNHLY and CDR2 FYNNEI come from the germline V gene. Unmatched junction bases numbered 6, after V lost 3 bases and J lost 6 bases. The CDR3 length is 15 residues. DNA for the CDR3: TGTGCCAGCAGTGAGTATAGCGGGGGAGCCAATGAGCAGTTCTTC. Translated: CASSEYSGGANEQFF.

This chain links TRBV7-8 with TRBJ2-1, with D possibly being TRBD2 (5 bases). The CDR3 is 13 residues long. In germline, CDR1 is SGHVS, CDR2 FQNEAQ. The V and J ends lost 7 bases and 4 bases respectively, with 11 bases between them. The CDR3 nucleotides read TGTGCCAGCAACCCTGGGAGTTACAATGAGCAGTTCTTC. Protein sequence: CASNPGSYNEQFF. The variable domain in full, with the rest retrieved from reference TRBV7-8 and TRBJ2-1, is GAGVSQSPRYKVAKRGQDVALRCDPISGHVSLFWYQQALGQGPEFLTYFQNEAQLDKSGLPSDRFFAERPEGSVSTLKIQRTQQEDSAVYLCASNPGSYNEQFFGPGTRLTVL.

The rearrangement joins TRBV4-3 to TRBJ1-5; D perhaps matches TRBD1 (6 bases). CDR1 and CDR2 (germline): LGHNA, YSLEER. The ends were cut back, 0 bases at V and 4 bases at J, with 10 bases in the middle. This CDR3 is built from 15 residues. The CDR3 nucleotides are TGCGCCAGCAGCCAAGACAGGGGACGTAATCAGCCCCAGCATTTT. This gives the protein CASSQDRGRNQPQHF.

The V and J genes are TRBV27 and TRBJ2-7, with 12 bases that match TRBD2. Unmatched junction bases numbered 9, after V lost 2 bases and J lost 7 bases. Germline V gene lookup returns CDR1 MNHEY and CDR2 SMNVEV (reference sequence). The CDR3 consists of 16 residues. The CDR3, as DNA: TGTGCCAGCAGTTTAATCGCTAGCGGGAGGGCGGGGGAGCAGTACTTC. As protein: CASSLIASGRAGEQYF.

The chain links TRBV4-2 to TRBJ1-1; D gene uncertain. Germline-derived CDR1 and CDR2 are LGHNA and YNFKEQ. V lost 4 bases, J lost 4 bases, and 7 bases lay in between. The CDR3 is made up of 12 amino acids. The CDR3 loop is CASSPVGTEAFF. The CDR3 nucleotides are TGTGCCAGCAGCCCCGTAGGCACTGAAGCTTTCTTT.

J is TRBJ2-7 and V is TRBV5-4; tentative D call: TRBD1 (6 bases). V was pared by 3 bases and J by 1 base, with 11 bases between. There are 14 residues in the CDR3. The germline V gene encodes CDR1 SGHNT and CDR2 YYREEE (reference sequence). In nucleotides, the CDR3 is TGTGCCAGCAGCTGGGGTACAGGGTCCTACGAGCAGTACTTC. Amino acid sequence: CASSWGTGSYEQYF.

The chain has TRBV5-4 and TRBJ2-1; D ambiguous. Trimming took off 6 bases at V and 0 bases at J, with 16 bases between the two ends. CDR3 length: 16 amino acids. CDR1 is SGHNT, CDR2 YYREEE, per germline (reference sequence). The chain's CDR3 is CASKGNSLSSYNEQFF. The CDR3 nucleotides read TGTGCCAGCAAAGGAAATAGCTTGAGCTCCTACAATGAGCAGTTCTTC.

In this sample, this clone turned up once. The chain recombines TRBV19 with TRBJ2-7; 7 positions agree with TRBD1. The CDR3 sequence is 14 residues long. J was trimmed by 2 bases and V by 3 bases; bases with no gene match: 4. Looked up from germline, CDR1 is LNHDA and CDR2 is SQIVND (reference sequence). The CDR3 spells CASSIQGTAYEQYF. The CDR3 DNA is TGTGCCAGTAGTATCCAGGGGACAGCCTACGAGCAGTACTTC.

The chain carries TRBV29-1 and TRBJ2-7; 7 bases agree with TRBD1. The CDR3 loop spans 12 amino acids. Germline assignment: CDR1 SQVTM and CDR2 ANQGSEA. V was clipped by 4 bases and J by 2 bases; unmatched bases: 2. The CDR3 DNA reads TGCAGCGTTGGAGGGGGCACCTACGAGCAGTACTTC. It translates to CSVGGGTYEQYF.

The rearrangement links TRBV28 to TRBJ2-2; the D is unclear. Germline CDR1 is MDHEN and CDR2 is SYDVKM. This CDR3 has 15 amino acids. With 7 bases removed from V and 6 bases from J, the gap between germline ends came to 18 bases. CDR3 sequence (DNA): TGTGCCAGCATAAAGCATCTGTCGTGGTCCGGGGAGCTGTTTTTT. Its protein is CASIKHLSWSGELFF.

The chain carries TRBV5-1 and TRBJ2-3, with TRBD2 identical over 9 bases. The CDR3 is 16 amino acids. After removal of 8 bases from V and 4 bases from J, the junction contained 14 bases not matched to a gene. Germline V CDR1 and CDR2: SGHRS, YFSETQ. CDR3 amino acids: CASAQTLAGKADTQYF. The CDR3, as DNA: TGCGCCAGTGCTCAGACGCTAGCGGGGAAGGCAGATACGCAGTATTTT. Full variable domain (missing parts from reference TRBV5-1 and TRBJ2-3): KAGVTQTPRYLIKTRGQQVTLSCSPISGHRSVSWYQQTPGQGLQFLFEYFSETQRNKGNFPGRFSGRQFSNSRSEMNVSTLELGDSALYLCASAQTLAGKADTQYFGPGTRLTVL.

The chain employs TRBV5-1 and TRBJ2-2; D unclear. CDR3 length: 14 residues. Deletions cut 2 bases from V and 4 bases from J, with 9 bases between. CDR1 SGHRS and CDR2 YFSETQ come from the germline V gene. CDR3 sequence (DNA): TGCGCCAGCAGCTTTCGCCGATCCACCGGGGAGCTGTTTTTT. The encoded protein is CASSFRRSTGELFF.

The V and J genes are TRBV9 and TRBJ1-4, with 9 bases aligning to TRBD1. Trimming took 2 bases from V and 7 from J; bases not matched to a gene: 9. CDR3 size: 16 residues. CDR1 and CDR2 from the germline V gene are SGDLS and YYNGEE. The chain's CDR3 is CASSVAGTGTGEKLFF. The CDR3 DNA sequence: TGTGCCAGCAGCGTCGCCGGGACAGGGACGGGTGAAAAACTGTTTTTT.

The gene calls are TRBV7-9 and TRBJ2-7, with TRBD2 matching 13 bases. Looked up from germline, CDR1 is SEHNR and CDR2 is FQNEAQ (reference sequence). V lost 3 bases, J lost 0 bases, and 11 bases stayed unmatched. The CDR3 extends over 19 amino acids. CDR3 nucleotide sequence: TGTGCCAGCAGCTTCCGGGACAGGGGGACTAGCGGGATCTCCTACGAGCAGTACTTC. Residues: CASSFRDRGTSGISYEQYF.